Below, 32 T cell receptor beta chains from the same sample are listed, as sequenced in a study of blood T cell repertoires in COVID-19. Only in-frame clones appear in the TCRdb table, and some are missing; sequencing was by immunoSEQ multiplex PCR. This table holds 150,000 or so clones, approximately 80% found once. Sequenced input: PBMCs or T cells enriched from blood (not recorded which). All receptors come from a man between 65 and 79 years old who had been exposed to COVID-19.

The chain has TRBV2 and TRBJ2-5, with a weak D call TRBD2 (5 bases). Trimming stripped 6 bases from V and 1 base from J, with 12 bases between. This CDR3 contains 14 residues. Per germline, CDR1 SNHLY and CDR2 FYNNEI. The CDR3, as DNA: TGTGCCAGCAGGGCGGCTGAGGGCCAAGAGACCCAGTACTTC. Translated: CASRAAEGQETQYF.

This chain links TRBV5-1 with TRBJ1-1; the match to TRBD1 covers 8 bases. The J segment lost 11 bases and the V segment lost 3 bases, leaving 15 bases of the junction unmatched. Per germline, CDR1 SGHRS and CDR2 YFSETQ. The CDR3 runs to 15 residues. The CDR3 region is CASSSGQVEQHAAFF. CDR3 coding DNA: TGCGCCAGCAGCTCGGGACAGGTGGAACAACATGCGGCTTTCTTT.

This clone showed up just a few times. For the CDR3, the DNA is TGTGCCAGCAGTGTTCGACAGGGACAGGGGTTCTACAATGAGCAGTTCTTC. It encodes CASSVRQGQGFYNEQFF. The chain uses TRBV2 and TRBJ2-1; 10 nucleotides agree with TRBD1. This CDR3 has 17 residues. J gave up 3 bases and V 4 bases, and 9 bases lay outside the gene matches. Germline V gene lookup returns CDR1 SNHLY and CDR2 FYNNEI.

The sample holds one count of this clone. The chain couples TRBV5-1 to TRBJ1-2, with 8 nucleotides matching TRBD1. The CDR3 extends over 15 amino acids. CDR1 and CDR2 from the germline V gene are SGHRS and YFSETQ. V was clipped by 0 bases and J by 9 bases; unmatched bases: 10. CDR3 region: CASSLDDGTGDSYTF. CDR3 DNA: TGCGCCAGCAGCTTGGATGACGGGACAGGTGATAGCTACACCTTC.

The V call is TRBV27, the J call TRBJ1-1; the match to TRBD1 covers 7 bases. In germline, CDR1 is MNHEY, CDR2 SMNVEV (reference sequence). The CDR3 consists of 15 residues. V gave up 5 bases and J gave up 1 base; unmatched junction bases: 7. The CDR3 nucleotides read TGTGCCAGCAGTCCTAGGGGGCTCGGGAACACTGAAGCTTTCTTT. Translated, it gives CASSPRGLGNTEAFF.

J is TRBJ1-6 and V is TRBV7-9, with D hard to call. The CDR3 is 16 residues long. Trimming pared 4 bases from V and 7 bases from J, leaving 17 bases between. The germline gives CDR1 SEHNR, CDR2 FQNEAQ (reference sequence). This CDR3 reads CASSYGNGVDNSPLHF. The DNA of the CDR3 is TGTGCCAGCAGCTACGGCAACGGGGTGGACAATTCACCCCTCCACTTT.

This sequence joins TRBV7-2 and TRBJ1-6; D gene unclear. In germline, CDR1 is SGHTA, CDR2 FQGNSA. CDR3 size: 17 residues. Deletions cut 1 base from V and 0 bases from J, with 10 bases between. In DNA form, the CDR3 reads TGTGCCAGCAGCTTAGTGGACTCTAGCTCCTATAATTCACCCCTCCACTTT. The encoded protein is CASSLVDSSSYNSPLHF.

The rearrangement uses TRBV28 and TRBJ1-5, with 7 bases identical to TRBD1. Germline CDR1 and CDR2: MDHEN and SYDVKM. CDR3 length equals 16 residues. Losses at the gene ends were 6 bases for V and 2 bases for J; bases not matched to a gene: 10. Here the CDR3 DNA reads TGTGCCAGCAGCGCGTTTACCGGGACAGGCAATCAGCCCCAGCATTTT. The encoded protein is CASSAFTGTGNQPQHF.

In DNA, the CDR3 is TGTGCCAGCAGCCGTCCAGGGACATCCCTAATGGAGCAGTACTTC. It encodes CASSRPGTSLMEQYF. The gene calls are TRBV7-2 and TRBJ2-7; tentative D call: TRBD1 (6 bases). The V gene's germline CDR1 is SGHTA and CDR2 FQGNSA. Trimming took 5 bases from V and 7 from J, leaving 21 bases between them. CDR3 length: 15 amino acids.

The chain links TRBV6-2 or TRBV6-3 to TRBJ2-1; 11 bases agree with TRBD1. The CDR3 has 19 residues. Germline CDR1 reads MNHEY; CDR2 reads SVGEGT. The ends lost 0 bases at V and 2 bases at J; junction bases unmatched: 9. In nucleotides, the CDR3 is TGTGCCAGCAGTTACTCAAGGACAGGGGGCCTCAATACCTACAATGAGCAGTTCTTC. Protein sequence: CASSYSRTGGLNTYNEQFF.

This chain uses TRBV6-2 or TRBV6-3 with TRBJ1-4; 12 bases are shared with TRBD1. V was clipped by 5 bases and J by 7 bases; unmatched bases: 2. CDR3 length: 14 residues. The germline V gene has CDR1 MNHEY and CDR2 SVGEGT. As DNA, the CDR3 is TGTGCCAGCAGTCGGGACAGGGGGCTTGAAAAACTGTTTTTT. It specifies CASSRDRGLEKLFF.

The chain recombines TRBV19 with TRBJ1-3, with 7 bases aligning to TRBD1. The CDR3 has 15 amino acids. V was clipped by 5 bases and J by 0 bases; unmatched bases: 4. CDR1 is LNHDA, CDR2 SQIVND, per germline (reference sequence). CDR3 in DNA: TGTGCCAGTAGTGAAACAGGGGCCTCTGGAAACACCATATATTTT. Translation: CASSETGASGNTIYF.

This clone was seen only once. This chain uses TRBV28 with TRBJ2-7, with 14 bases identical to TRBD2. The trim removed 4 bases at V and 5 bases at J, leaving 13 bases unmatched. This CDR3 has 18 residues. Germline V gives CDR1 MDHEN, CDR2 SYDVKM. The CDR3 bases are TGTGCCAGCAGTTCCAACCCAGGACTAGCGGGAGGACTGCACGAGCAGTACTTC. Amino acids: CASSSNPGLAGGLHEQYF.

The CDR3 region has the DNA TGTGCCAGCATGGGGGCCGGGGCCAACGTCCTGACTTTC. Translated: CASMGAGANVLTF. V gene TRBV28 combines with J gene TRBJ2-6; weak D call: TRBD1 (6 bases). V lost 7 bases and J 4 bases, leaving 8 bases between the germline ends. CDR1 and CDR2 (germline): MDHEN, SYDVKM. CDR3 size: 13 residues.

V is TRBV6-5 and J is TRBJ2-1; 10 bases match TRBD2. Trimming removed 6 bases from V and 5 bases from J; junction bases left unmatched: 4. This CDR3 has 14 amino acids. Germline CDR1 reads MNHEY; CDR2 reads SVGAGI. The DNA of the CDR3 is TGTGCCAGCAGGGGGACTAGCGTCGACAATGAGCAGTTCTTC. Amino acid sequence: CASRGTSVDNEQFF.

The chain uses TRBV19 and TRBJ1-5, with a tentative D call TRBD1 (6 bases). Germline CDR1 LNHDA, CDR2 SQIVND (reference sequence). Trimming shortened V by 4 bases and J by 7 bases, and 20 bases separated the two germline ends. The CDR3 loop spans 16 amino acids. The CDR3: CASSTPGRAGEQPQHF. The CDR3 nucleotides read TGTGCCAGTAGTACCCCAGGGCGGGCAGGGGAACAGCCCCAGCATTTT.

The chain combines TRBV23-1 with TRBJ1-5; TRBD1 matches at 7 bases. TRBV23-1 is assigned to the ORF class and has an uncertain function. The trim removed 2 bases at V and 6 bases at J, leaving 7 bases unmatched. The CDR3 length is 15 residues. The DNA for the CDR3 is TGCGCCAGCAGTCAAGGGGACAGCTGGAGTCAGCCCCAGCATTTT. Translation gives CASSQGDSWSQPQHF.

The rearrangement joins TRBV28 to TRBJ2-7; possible D gene TRBD1, 6 bases. With 7 bases removed from V and 5 bases from J, the gap between germline ends came to 12 bases. Looked up from germline, CDR1 is MDHEN and CDR2 is SYDVKM. The CDR3 length is 12 residues. The CDR3 DNA follows: TGTGCCAGCACCAGGGGCTGGGACGAGCAGTACTTC. This codes for CASTRGWDEQYF. Based on the CDR3 plus reference TRBV28 and TRBJ2-7, the full variable domain is DVKVTQSSRYLVKRTGEKVFLECVQDMDHENMFWYRQDPGLGLRLIYFSYDVKMKEKGDIPEGYSVSREKKERFSLILESASTNQTSMYLCASTRGWDEQYFGPGTRLTVT.

The CDR3 here is CASSETSQGAFNTEAFF. The CDR3 coding sequence is TGTGCCAGCAGCGAGACCTCGCAGGGGGCGTTTAACACTGAAGCTTTCTTT. This chain links TRBV9 with TRBJ1-1; 8 bases align to TRBD1. From germline, CDR1 is SGDLS and CDR2 YYNGEE. V lost 3 bases and J lost 2; bases outside the gene matches: 12. This CDR3 spans 17 amino acids.

J is TRBJ2-1 and V is TRBV20-1; D is perhaps TRBD2 (5 bases). The CDR3 spans 11 residues. Germline V gene sequence: CDR1 DFQATT, CDR2 SNEGSKA (reference sequence). For the CDR3, the DNA is TGCAGCGGAGGCCCCTACAATGAGCAGTTCTTC. It codes for CSGGPYNEQFF.

The V gene is TRBV18, the J gene TRBJ1-1, with 9 bases aligning to TRBD1. Per germline, CDR1 KGHSH and CDR2 LQKENI. The CDR3 sequence is 17 residues long. V lost 2 bases, J lost 3 bases, and 10 bases stayed unmatched. This CDR3 reads CASSPVGTGGFYTEAFF. The DNA of the CDR3 is TGTGCCAGCTCACCAGTGGGAACAGGGGGCTTCTACACTGAAGCTTTCTTT. The entire variable domain, with the rest obtained from reference TRBV18 and TRBJ1-1, is as follows: NAGVMQNPRHLVRRRGQEARLRCSPMKGHSHVYWYRQLPEEGLKFMVYLQKENIIDESGMPKERFSAEFPKEGPSILRIQQVVRGDSAAYFCASSPVGTGGFYTEAFFGQGTRLTVV.

The chain carries TRBV10-3 and TRBJ2-7; 11 bases are shared with TRBD2. The CDR3 is 14 residues long. Germline lookup yields CDR1 ENHRY and CDR2 SYGVKD. V lost 3 bases and J lost 6; bases outside the gene matches: 4. The CDR3 coding sequence is TGTGCCATCAGTGATCTAGCGGGAGGAGGCGAGCAGTACTTC. Its protein product is CAISDLAGGGEQYF.

The chain couples TRBV28 to TRBJ2-1, with TRBD1 matching over 10 bases. CDR3 length: 14 amino acids. Germline values: CDR1 MDHEN, CDR2 SYDVKM. V lost 5 bases, J lost 6 bases, and 4 bases stayed unmatched. The DNA of the CDR3 is TGTGCCAGCAGTCCTAGGACAGGGGGCAATGAGCAGTTCTTC. Protein product: CASSPRTGGNEQFF.

This chain links TRBV19 with TRBJ1-3, with D uncertain. V lost 4 bases, J lost 8 bases, and 9 bases lay in between. CDR3 length: 12 amino acids. CDR1 LNHDA and CDR2 SQIVND come from the germline V gene (reference sequence). CDR3 bases: TGTGCCAGTAGTACCCTCGGAGACACCATATATTTT. Translating it yields CASSTLGDTIYF.

The chain couples TRBV29-1 to TRBJ2-2; unclear D gene. Germline CDR1 is SQVTM and CDR2 is ANQGSEA. The germline V and J ends were trimmed by 3 bases and 4 bases, with 9 bases remaining between them. This CDR3 has 13 residues. The CDR3 here is CSVDFPGTGELFF. CDR3 in DNA: TGCAGCGTTGATTTTCCCGGCACCGGGGAGCTGTTTTTT.

The chain carries TRBV13 and TRBJ2-2; no clear D gene. The germline gives CDR1 PRHDT, CDR2 FYEKMQ (reference sequence). The length of the CDR3 is 12 residues. The V end lost 5 bases, the J end lost 5 bases, and 6 bases lay between the germline ends. The CDR3 DNA is TGTGCCAGCAGCCAGACAACCGGGGAGCTGTTTTTT. Protein: CASSQTTGELFF.

V usage is TRBV3-1 (or the pseudogene TRBV3-2) and J usage is TRBJ1-3, with D perhaps TRBD1 (5 bases). The CDR3 is 17 amino acids. CDR1 LGHDT and CDR2 YNNKEL come from the germline V gene (reference sequence). V lost 0 bases and J lost 0, with 12 bases in between. The CDR3 DNA reads as TGTGCCAGCAGCCAAGAGGGGCTCCGAGGCTCTGGAAACACCATATATTTT. This encodes CASSQEGLRGSGNTIYF.

CDR3 sequence (DNA): TGTGCCAGCAGCTACCGACAGGGCAGAGATACGCAGTATTTT. Its protein is CASSYRQGRDTQYF. The gene calls are TRBV5-6 and TRBJ2-3; 7 positions match TRBD1. V was clipped by 3 bases and J by 5 bases; unmatched bases: 6. Germline loops: CDR1 SGHDT, CDR2 YYEEEE. CDR3 size: 14 residues.

V usage is TRBV4-2 and J usage is TRBJ2-2; TRBD1 matches 7 bases. Unmatched junction bases numbered 9, after V lost 3 bases and J lost 2 bases. Per the germline V gene, CDR1 is LGHNA and CDR2 is YNFKEQ. The CDR3 is 17 amino acids. DNA for the CDR3: TGTGCCAGCAGCCATCTCTCGACAGGGAGAAACACCGGGGAGCTGTTTTTT. Residues: CASSHLSTGRNTGELFF.

As DNA, the CDR3 is TGTGCCAGCAGCTTAATAACAGGGGGCGGCTATGGCTACACCTTC. Translation gives CASSLITGGGYGYTF. This chain joins TRBV7-9 and TRBJ1-2; 9 bases align to TRBD1. CDR1 and CDR2 from the germline V gene are SEHNR and FQNEAQ (reference sequence). This CDR3 is 15 amino acids long. V was clipped by 2 bases and J by 4 bases; unmatched bases: 5.

The chain joins TRBV5-4 to TRBJ2-3; TRBD2 matches 14 bases. With V trimmed by 3 bases and J by 5 bases, 5 bases remained unmatched. CDR1 SGHNT and CDR2 YYREEE come from the germline V gene (reference sequence). The CDR3 has 16 residues. As DNA, the CDR3 is TGTGCCAGCAGCTCGGGACTAGCGGGGGCGGTAGATACGCAGTATTTT. Translation gives CASSSGLAGAVDTQYF.

V and J are TRBV28 and TRBJ1-3; D gene unclear. This CDR3 contains 11 residues. Trimming shortened V by 3 bases and J by 8 bases, and 5 bases separated the two germline ends. Germline lookup yields CDR1 MDHEN and CDR2 SYDVKM. This CDR3 reads CASSLRYTIYF. The DNA for the CDR3 is TGTGCCAGCAGTTTGAGGTACACCATATATTTT.